The sequence of this T cell receptor beta chain was determined in a study of T cell clonotyping in hematopoietic cell transplantation. Samples: about 28 days before transplant, then days 30, 100 and 180 after. Here immunoSEQ multiplex PCR was the method, and the copy in TCRdb shows in-frame clones only, minus some. The data contain nearly 3,500 clones, around 70% of them singletons. In regard to this clone: What it binds is unknown.

Findings of the study overall: Graft donor and pretransplant recipient Inverse Simpson Index values predicted broader posttransplant TCR diversity. Without cell sorting, CD4 versus CD8 contributions remain unresolved. Few recipient clonotypes overlapped donors; over 95% were de novo at given depth.

CDR3 length: 14 amino acids. Germline lookup yields CDR1 ENHRY and CDR2 SYGVKD. The V gene lost 7 bases and the J gene lost 1 base, with 10 bases spanning the gap. The genes are TRBV10-3 and TRBJ2-2; D is unclear. The TCR comes from a male patient in his thirties or forties who had an allogeneic stem cell transplant from an unrelated donor, so the T cells may come from the graft donor. Some clones in this sample may be carry-over from other donors' samples. The sequences come from peripheral blood mononuclear cells, collected 30 days after allogeneic stem cell transplant. This CDR3 reads CAITGKVNTGELFF. In DNA, the CDR3 is TGTGCCATCACCGGAAAGGTGAACACCGGGGAGCTGTTTTTT.